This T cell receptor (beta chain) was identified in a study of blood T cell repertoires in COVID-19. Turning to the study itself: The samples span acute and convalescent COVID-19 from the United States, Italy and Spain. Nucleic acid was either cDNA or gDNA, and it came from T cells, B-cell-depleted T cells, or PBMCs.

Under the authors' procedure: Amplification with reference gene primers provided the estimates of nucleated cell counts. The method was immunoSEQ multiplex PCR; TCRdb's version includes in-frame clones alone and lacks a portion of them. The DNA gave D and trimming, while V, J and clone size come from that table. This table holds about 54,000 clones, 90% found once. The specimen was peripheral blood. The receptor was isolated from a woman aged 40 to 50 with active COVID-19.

The CDR3 nucleotides read TGTGCCAGCAGCCTCCTAGCGGGGGGGGACCGCACAGATACGCAGTATTTT. Amino acid sequence: CASSLLAGGDRTDTQYF. The chain uses TRBV5-6 and TRBJ2-3; 12 positions agree with TRBD2. The CDR3 spans 17 residues. J was trimmed by 1 base and V by 4 bases; bases with no gene match: 7. The germline CDR1 and CDR2 sequences are SGHDT and YYEEEE.